The present entry profiles one T cell receptor beta chain with its context. Random hexamers were used to reverse transcribe the RNA input (roughly 0.5 to 1 ug). From the immunoSEQ multiplex PCR reads, TCRdb called clonotypes with MiXCR, one entry per CDR3 protein. The repertoire includes fewer than 250,000 distinct CDR3 sequences, approximately 93% of them detected once, and roughly 0.096% sits in the top ten. Germline-derived CDR1 and CDR2 are DFQATT and SNEGSKA (reference sequence). With 1 base removed from V and 0 bases from J, the gap between germline ends came to 16 bases. The CDR3 covers 17 residues. This sample was included in a study of CD8 T cells in Susac syndrome.

Material: CD4+ T cells from PBMCs. The receptor was isolated from a human donor in good health. The chain uses TRBV20-1 and TRBJ2-1; D might be TRBD2 (7 bases). The CDR3 here is CSARVGRGARSYNEQFF. CDR3 DNA sequence: TGCAGTGCTAGAGTTGGCCGGGGGGCCCGCTCCTACAATGAGCAGTTCTTC.